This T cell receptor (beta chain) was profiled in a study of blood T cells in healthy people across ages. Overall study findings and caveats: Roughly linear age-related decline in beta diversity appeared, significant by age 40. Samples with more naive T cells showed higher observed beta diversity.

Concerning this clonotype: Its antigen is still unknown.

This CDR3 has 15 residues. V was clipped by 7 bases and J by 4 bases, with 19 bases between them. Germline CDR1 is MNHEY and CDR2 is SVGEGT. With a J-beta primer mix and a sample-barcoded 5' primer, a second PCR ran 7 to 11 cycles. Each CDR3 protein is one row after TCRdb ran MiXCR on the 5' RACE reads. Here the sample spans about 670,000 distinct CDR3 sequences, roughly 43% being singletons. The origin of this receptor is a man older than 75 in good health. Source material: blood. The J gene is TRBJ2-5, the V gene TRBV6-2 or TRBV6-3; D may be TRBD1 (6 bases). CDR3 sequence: CASTTQGINRETQYF. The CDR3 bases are TGTGCCAGCACAACTCAGGGGATTAATCGAGAGACCCAGTACTTC.